A selection of T cell receptor beta chains follows, all from one sample in a study of a mutant IDH1 vaccine in newly diagnosed glioma. Antigens of these TCRs are unknown. Clones were sequenced by immunoSEQ multiplex PCR, and TCRdb holds only the in-frame ones, with some missing. The table includes under 40,000 clones, 78% detected once. Here the sequenced sample was PBMCs, taken from a glioma patient whose treatment included an IDH1 peptide vaccine. The origin of the receptors is a middle-aged woman with glioma. The CDR3 runs from the conserved cysteine through the conserved F or W. Each record gives: V gene, CDR3 protein.

V gene: TRBV6-5; CDR3 protein: CASSSRDRGSGNTIYF
V gene: TRBV10-3; CDR3 protein: CAITNSPDTQYF
V gene: TRBV2; CDR3 protein: CATRSGGGIYGYTF
V gene: TRBV7-2; CDR3 protein: CASSLDNTEAFF
V gene: TRBV5-4; CDR3 protein: CASSPRGGLYEQYF
V gene: TRBV10-3; CDR3 protein: CAITRDRGKPLHF
V gene: TRBV9; CDR3 protein: CASSYSTDTQYF
V gene: TRBV19; CDR3 protein: CASSILTGNYGYTF
V gene: TRBV7-3; CDR3 protein: CASRTQGARNTEAFF
V gene: TRBV10-3; CDR3 protein: CAISAQGANEQYF
V gene: TRBV4-3; CDR3 protein: CASSQDLAGFHQPQHF
V gene: TRBV19; CDR3 protein: CASREVGGEQFF
V gene: TRBV9; CDR3 protein: CASSTSLQGPTEAFF
V gene: TRBV2; CDR3 protein: CASRRTAPGSPLHF